Below, 17 T cell receptor beta chains from the same sample are listed, as sequenced in a study of blood T cell repertoires in COVID-19 (dated by TCRdb to the early 2020s). Library prep was done by the immunoSEQ multiplex PCR assay. TCRdb took over this immuneACCESS table, retaining in-frame rearrangements with V and J assigned. Such tables are incomplete; in checked studies, under half of the missing clones stem from an unresolved V gene, and the remainder is unexplained. Present in this sample are about 200,000 clones, roughly 82% of which were seen just once. Roughly 8% of the sample is held by the ten biggest clonotypes. Sequencing was carried out using peripheral blood. The origin of the receptors is a woman in her sixties with COVID-19, enrolled during active disease.

The gene calls are TRBV2 and TRBJ1-5, with a possible D match to TRBD1 (5 bases). CDR1 is SNHLY, CDR2 FYNNEI, per germline. With 5 bases removed from V and 4 bases from J, the gap between germline ends came to 12 bases. CDR3 length: 14 amino acids. DNA of the CDR3: TGTGCCAGCAGTCCTCTCGGGGGGAATCAGCCCCAGCATTTT. Its translation is CASSPLGGNQPQHF.

The genes are TRBV18 and TRBJ2-7, with TRBD1 identical over 7 bases. V was clipped by 6 bases and J by 4 bases; unmatched bases: 9. Looked up from germline, CDR1 is KGHSH and CDR2 is LQKENI. CDR3 length: 14 residues. CDR3 in amino acids: CASSSRQGSYEQYF. The CDR3, as DNA: TGTGCCAGCTCCTCCCGACAGGGTAGTTACGAGCAGTACTTC. The entire variable domain, with the rest obtained from reference TRBV18 and TRBJ2-7, is as follows: NAGVMQNPRHLVRRRGQEARLRCSPMKGHSHVYWYRQLPEEGLKFMVYLQKENIIDESGMPKERFSAEFPKEGPSILRIQQVVRGDSAAYFCASSSRQGSYEQYFGPGTRLTVT.

This chain uses TRBV24-1 with TRBJ2-1; tentative D call: TRBD2 (5 bases). Trimming shortened V by 5 bases and J by 0 bases, and 10 bases separated the two germline ends. CDR1 is KGHDR, CDR2 SFDVKD, per germline. CDR3 size: 15 residues. The CDR3 sequence: CATSAPGSSYNEQFF. CDR3 DNA sequence: TGTGCCACCAGTGCTCCGGGGAGCTCCTACAATGAGCAGTTCTTC.

In DNA, the CDR3 is TGTGCCAGCTGGGTCGGGGGTCCCTACGAGCAGTACTTC. Translation gives CASWVGGPYEQYF. This rearrangement joins TRBV2 to TRBJ2-7; D possibly corresponds to TRBD2 (6 bases). In germline, CDR1 is SNHLY, CDR2 FYNNEI. This CDR3 spans 13 amino acids. V gave up 8 bases and J gave up 2 bases, with 13 bases separating them.

The rearrangement links TRBV3-1 (or the pseudogene TRBV3-2) to TRBJ1-2; 9 bases map to TRBD1. V lost 9 bases and J lost 8; bases outside the gene matches: 10. This CDR3 spans 13 amino acids. Looked up from germline, CDR1 is LGHDT and CDR2 is YNNKEL (reference sequence). CDR3 coding DNA: TGTGCCAGTTACACAGGGGGCGCGGAGGGCTACACCTTC. It encodes CASYTGGAEGYTF.

The CDR3 DNA sequence: TGTGCCAGCAGCTTGGAAGCGGATCAGCCCCAGCATTTT. This encodes CASSLEADQPQHF. This chain joins TRBV5-8 and TRBJ1-5; no reliable D call. In germline, CDR1 is SGHTS, CDR2 YDEGEE. V lost 0 bases and J 5 bases, leaving 6 bases between the germline ends. This CDR3 region has 13 residues.

The chain links TRBV27 to TRBJ2-7, with 9 bases that match TRBD1. Germline CDR1 MNHEY, CDR2 SMNVEV (reference sequence). The length of the CDR3 is 17 residues. Losses at the gene ends were 3 bases for V and 4 bases for J; bases not matched to a gene: 13. DNA of the CDR3: TGTGCCAGCAGTTTGGGGGCCCCGGGACAGGGATTATACGAGCAGTACTTC. Translation: CASSLGAPGQGLYEQYF.

The chain links TRBV5-4 to TRBJ1-4; the D is unclear. Germline values: CDR1 SGHNT, CDR2 YYREEE (reference sequence). The CDR3 has 17 amino acids. Trimming shortened V by 4 bases and J by 5 bases, and 21 bases separated the two germline ends. CDR3 coding DNA: TGTGCCAGCAGCGCGGGGTTCCGGGGATCGGAAAATGAAAAACTGTTTTTT. Residues: CASSAGFRGSENEKLFF.

V is TRBV7-2 and J is TRBJ2-5; D perhaps matches TRBD2 (6 bases). The germline V gene has CDR1 SGHTA and CDR2 FQGNSA. Trimming cost V 5 bases and J 2 bases, with 15 bases left between them. The CDR3 has 15 residues. CDR3 amino acids: CASSPGAGGQETQYF. As DNA, the CDR3 is TGTGCCAGCAGCCCCGGGGCCGGAGGGCAAGAGACCCAGTACTTC.

The chain employs TRBV6-2 or TRBV6-3 and TRBJ2-7, with a weak D call TRBD1 (6 bases). CDR1 MNHEY and CDR2 SVGEGT come from the germline V gene. This CDR3 is 15 amino acids long. V gave up 6 bases and J gave up 0 bases, with 15 bases separating them. The CDR3 DNA reads TGTGCCAGCAGCACACACCGACAGGTCTCCTACGAGCAGTACTTC. It encodes CASSTHRQVSYEQYF.

This clone was seen once. This chain uses TRBV5-6 with TRBJ1-2; 10 bases are a match to TRBD1. Germline values: CDR1 SGHDT, CDR2 YYEEEE. CDR3 length: 15 amino acids. The V and J ends lost 6 bases and 3 bases, in that order; junction bases with no gene match: 8. CDR3 loop: CASTTGGTGDYGYTF. In DNA, the CDR3 is TGTGCCAGCACCACGGGCGGGACAGGGGACTATGGCTACACCTTC. Full variable domain (remainder filled in from reference TRBV5-6 and TRBJ1-2): DAGVTQSPTHLIKTRGQQVTLRCSPKSGHDTVSWYQQALGQGPQFIFQYYEEEERQRGNFPDRFSGHQFPNYSSELNVNALLLGDSALYLCASTTGGTGDYGYTFGSGTRLTVV.

The V gene is TRBV27, the J gene TRBJ1-3; D gene unclear. V dropped 7 bases and J dropped 2 bases, with 12 bases sitting between them. The V gene's germline CDR1 is MNHEY and CDR2 SMNVEV (reference sequence). The CDR3 has 14 residues. In nucleotides, the CDR3 is TGTGCCAGCATCCCCGGGGATCCTGGAAACACCATATATTTT. Translation: CASIPGDPGNTIYF.

The chain links TRBV18 to TRBJ2-4; possible D gene TRBD2, 7 bases. CDR1 is KGHSH and CDR2 is LQKENI in the germline V gene. V was shortened by 8 bases and J by 6 bases, with 17 bases between the two germline ends. The CDR3 has 14 amino acids. CDR3 nucleotides: TGTGCCAGCCGAGGGGGGGTGTACGGAAACATTCAGTACTTC. Translated: CASRGGVYGNIQYF.

The chain uses TRBV24-1 and TRBJ2-1; 10 nucleotides line up with TRBD1. V lost 0 bases and J lost 10; bases outside the gene matches: 8. Germline CDR1 and CDR2: KGHDR and SFDVKD. The CDR3 is 16 amino acids. The CDR3 DNA follows: TGTGCCACCAGTGATTTGCCGCGACAGGGGGCGGTCGAGCAGTTCTTC. This codes for CATSDLPRQGAVEQFF.

The rearrangement uses TRBV7-2 and TRBJ2-6, with D uncertain. From germline, CDR1 is SGHTA and CDR2 FQGNSA. The CDR3 has 15 residues. Between the trimmed V and J ends, which lost 3 bases and 0 bases, there was a span of 6 bases. The chain's CDR3 is CASSLWASGANVLTF. Written as DNA, the CDR3 is TGTGCCAGCAGCTTGTGGGCCTCTGGGGCCAACGTCCTGACTTTC.

The chain uses TRBV12-3 or TRBV12-4 and TRBJ2-5; TRBD2 matches at 11 bases. The CDR3 is 13 amino acids. Trimming took 9 bases from V and 7 from J; bases not matched to a gene: 7. The CDR3 sequence is CASGVAGGRTQYF. CDR3 in DNA: TGTGCCAGTGGGGTAGCGGGGGGGCGGACCCAGTACTTC.

This clone came up once. This same CDR3 is encoded by further DNA sequences in the sample. The chain has TRBV7-9 and TRBJ1-6; 10 bases align to TRBD1. The CDR3 length is 14 residues. Germline CDR1 and CDR2: SEHNR and FQNEAQ (reference sequence). V shed 5 bases and J 6 bases; nucleotides not matched to a gene: 1. The DNA for the CDR3 is TGTGCCAGCAGCCGGACAGGGGGTAATTCACCCCTCCACTTT. Its protein product is CASSRTGGNSPLHF.